This T cell receptor (beta chain) originates from a study of T-cell reconstitution after alpha-beta-depleted transplantation in children. There are a few counts of this clonotype. Germline V gene sequence: CDR1 MDHEN, CDR2 SYDVKM. The CDR3 runs to 16 residues. Trimming left V 5 bases short and J 1 base short, with 17 bases between. The authors prepared the TCRbeta library with unique molecular identifiers. TCRdb independently ran MiXCR on the PCR reads; one entry per CDR3 protein. The repertoire has roughly 500,000 distinct CDR3 sequences, approximately 30% of them found once; the top ten carry roughly 2.5%.

The origin of this receptor is a human donor who donated a stem cell graft to a child with aplastic anemia. V gene TRBV28 combines with J gene TRBJ2-5; TRBD2 is a possible D gene (5 bases). The specimen comprised PBMCs from the stem cell graft donor, sampled from the stem cell graft. The DNA for the CDR3 is TGTGCCAGCAGTCCCGCCCTCGAGGGAATCCAAGAGACCCAGTACTTC. Encoded protein: CASSPALEGIQETQYF.